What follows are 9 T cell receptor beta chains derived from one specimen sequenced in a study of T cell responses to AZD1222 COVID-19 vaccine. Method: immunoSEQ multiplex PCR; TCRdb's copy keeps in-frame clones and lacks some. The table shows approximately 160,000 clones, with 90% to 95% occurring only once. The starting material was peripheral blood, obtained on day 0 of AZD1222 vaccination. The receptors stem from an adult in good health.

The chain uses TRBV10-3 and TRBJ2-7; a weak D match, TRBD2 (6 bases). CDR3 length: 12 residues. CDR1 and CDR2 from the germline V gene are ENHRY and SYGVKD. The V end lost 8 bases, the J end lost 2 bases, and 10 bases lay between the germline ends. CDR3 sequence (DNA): TGTGCCATCGGGGGGTCAGCCTACGAGCAGTACTTC. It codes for CAIGGSAYEQYF.

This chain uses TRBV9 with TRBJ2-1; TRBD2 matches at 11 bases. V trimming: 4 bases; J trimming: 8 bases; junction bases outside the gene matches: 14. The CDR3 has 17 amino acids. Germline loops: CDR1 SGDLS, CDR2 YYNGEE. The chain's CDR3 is CASSPTPLAGVGYEQFF. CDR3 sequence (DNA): TGTGCCAGCAGCCCCACGCCACTAGCGGGGGTTGGGTATGAGCAGTTCTTC.

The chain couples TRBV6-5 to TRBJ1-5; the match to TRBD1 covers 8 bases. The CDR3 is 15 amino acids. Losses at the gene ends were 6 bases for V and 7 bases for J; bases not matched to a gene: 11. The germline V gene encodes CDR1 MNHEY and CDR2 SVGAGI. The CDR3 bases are TGTGCCAGCAGCAAACCAGGGGGCTATCGCCAGCCCCAGCATTTT. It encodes CASSKPGGYRQPQHF.

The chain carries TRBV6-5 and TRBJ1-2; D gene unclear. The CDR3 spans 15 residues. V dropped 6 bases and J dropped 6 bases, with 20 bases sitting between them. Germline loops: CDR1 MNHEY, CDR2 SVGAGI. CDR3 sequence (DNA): TGTGCCAGCAGCCCCGACGGGGTCGCTCTCAATGGCTACACCTTC. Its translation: CASSPDGVALNGYTF.

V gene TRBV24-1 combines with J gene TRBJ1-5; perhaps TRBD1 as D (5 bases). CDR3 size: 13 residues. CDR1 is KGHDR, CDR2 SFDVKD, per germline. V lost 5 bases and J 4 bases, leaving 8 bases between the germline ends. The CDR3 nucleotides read TGTGCCACCAGTGGCAACAGGAATCAGCCCCAGCATTTT. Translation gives CATSGNRNQPQHF.

The CDR3 loop is CASSQGFVGNTGELFF. The CDR3 region has the DNA TGCGCCAGCAGCCAAGGATTCGTCGGGAACACCGGGGAGCTGTTTTTT. The chain has TRBV4-1 and TRBJ2-2; unclear D gene. The germline V gene has CDR1 MGHRA and CDR2 YSYEKL. V lost 1 base and J lost 1, with 10 bases in between. This CDR3 comprises 16 residues.

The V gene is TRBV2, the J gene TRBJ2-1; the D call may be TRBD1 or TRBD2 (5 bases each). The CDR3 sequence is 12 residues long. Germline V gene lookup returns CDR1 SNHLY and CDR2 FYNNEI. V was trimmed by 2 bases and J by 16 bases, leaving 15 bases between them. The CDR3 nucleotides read TGTGCCAGCAGTGAAAACGGGGACCGTCAATTCTTC. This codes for CASSENGDRQFF.

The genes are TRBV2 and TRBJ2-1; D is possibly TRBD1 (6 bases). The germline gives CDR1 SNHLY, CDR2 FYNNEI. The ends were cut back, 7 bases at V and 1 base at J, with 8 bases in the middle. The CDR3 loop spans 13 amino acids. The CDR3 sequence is CASTTGSYNEQFF. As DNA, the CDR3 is TGTGCCAGCACGACAGGTTCCTACAATGAGCAGTTCTTC. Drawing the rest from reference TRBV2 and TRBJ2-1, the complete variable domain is EPEVTQTPSHQVTQMGQEVILRCVPISNHLYFYWYRQILGQKVEFLVSFYNNEISEKSEIFDDQFSVERPDGSNFTLKIRSTKLEDSAMYFCASTTGSYNEQFFGPGTRLTVL.

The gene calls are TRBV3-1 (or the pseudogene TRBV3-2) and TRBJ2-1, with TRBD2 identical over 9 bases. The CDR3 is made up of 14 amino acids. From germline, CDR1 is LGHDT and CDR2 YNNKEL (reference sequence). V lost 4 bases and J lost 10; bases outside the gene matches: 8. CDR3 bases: TGTGCCAGCAGCCGCGGCGAGCGGGGGGAAGAGCAGTTCTTC. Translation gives CASSRGERGEEQFF.